This passage covers 15 T cell receptor beta chains from one sample sequenced in a study of Tregs in tolerant kidney transplant recipients. Recipients received nonmyeloablative bone marrow transplants from related graft donors, with transient mixed chimerism. Generated by immunoSEQ multiplex PCR, the TCRdb table keeps only in-frame clones and is missing some. The data hold 74,000 or so clones, with 91% observed a single time. Sequenced here: CD4+ T cells from blood (PBMCs), sampled 24 months after the transplant. Receptor source: a human patient who received a combined kidney and bone marrow transplant. Some T cells here may be from the graft donor.

V gene TRBV5-3 combines with J gene TRBJ2-7; 8 bases are shared with TRBD2. TRBV5-3 qualifies as an ORF whose function is uncertain. This CDR3 contains 20 residues. Trimming removed 1 base from V and 0 bases from J; junction bases left unmatched: 18. In nucleotides, the CDR3 is TGTGCCAGAAGCTTGATTCGGTTAGCGGGGCCTGATATCAGCTCCTACGAGCAGTACTTC. Its translation is CARSLIRLAGPDISSYEQYF.

This clone was observed a single time. The chain is built from TRBV25-1 and TRBJ2-3; 9 nucleotides agree with TRBD1. The germline V gene encodes CDR1 MGHDK and CDR2 SYGVNS. With V trimmed by 3 bases and J by 6 bases, 10 bases remained unmatched. The CDR3 is made up of 16 amino acids. The CDR3 DNA sequence: TGTGCCAGCAGTGATTCGAGACAGGGGGTATGGGATACGCAGTATTTT. This sequence encodes CASSDSRQGVWDTQYF.

V usage is TRBV2 and J usage is TRBJ1-4; D is perhaps TRBD1 (5 bases). The CDR3 has 15 residues. The germline V gene encodes CDR1 SNHLY and CDR2 FYNNEI. Trimming took 7 bases from V and 5 from J, leaving 17 bases between them. Written as DNA, the CDR3 is TGTGCCAGCACGCAGAGCGCAGGGAACAATGAAAAACTGTTTTTT. Its protein product is CASTQSAGNNEKLFF.

The V call is TRBV30, the J call TRBJ1-2; D is undetermined. CDR3 size: 14 residues. V was clipped by 2 bases and J by 5 bases, with 15 bases between them. Germline V gene data show CDR1 as GTSNPN and CDR2 as SVGIG (reference sequence). Here the CDR3 reads CAWSTRSTLYGYTF. DNA of the CDR3: TGTGCCTGGAGTACCAGGTCAACCCTTTATGGCTACACCTTC.

The chain carries TRBV4-2 and TRBJ2-3; maybe TRBD2 (6 bases). Germline loops: CDR1 LGHNA, CDR2 YNFKEQ. V gave up 0 bases and J gave up 0 bases, with 13 bases separating them. The CDR3 sequence is 17 residues long. In DNA form, the CDR3 reads TGTGCCAGCAGCCAAGACAGGGACTCAACTAGCACAGATACGCAGTATTTT. It translates to CASSQDRDSTSTDTQYF.

V is TRBV5-1 and J is TRBJ2-1, with D possibly being TRBD1 (8 bases). This CDR3 contains 14 residues. The V gene lost 2 bases and the J gene lost 8 bases, with 14 bases spanning the gap. In germline, CDR1 is SGHRS, CDR2 YFSETQ. The CDR3 bases are TGCGCCAGCAGCTTTCTTACAGGGGGGGATGAGCAGTTCTTC. Translating gives CASSFLTGGDEQFF.

This clone has just one count. The chain combines TRBV4-1 with TRBJ2-7; 13 bases map to TRBD2. The trim removed 3 bases at V and 2 bases at J, leaving 7 bases unmatched. The CDR3 extends over 17 amino acids. Per the germline V gene, CDR1 is MGHRA and CDR2 is YSYEKL. CDR3 in amino acids: CASSQGLAGTMPYEQYF. CDR3 bases: TGCGCCAGCAGCCAGGGACTAGCGGGGACTATGCCCTACGAGCAGTACTTC.

The gene calls are TRBV5-4 and TRBJ2-1; 11 bases line up with TRBD2. The CDR3 contains 18 residues. V was clipped by 4 bases and J by 2 bases; unmatched bases: 11. CDR1 is SGHNT and CDR2 is YYREEE in the germline V gene (reference sequence). The CDR3 nucleotides are TGTGCCAGCAGCAAACCGCTGGCGGGACTAGCGGCCTACAATGAGCAGTTCTTC. It is translated as CASSKPLAGLAAYNEQFF.

The gene calls are TRBV5-1 and TRBJ2-1; 7 bases are a match to TRBD2. This CDR3 comprises 15 residues. V was clipped by 4 bases and J by 6 bases; unmatched bases: 10. Per the germline V gene, CDR1 is SGHRS and CDR2 is YFSETQ. CDR3 bases: TGCGCCAGCAGCCGGGGAGGACTAGGCGGCAATGAGCAGTTCTTC. Protein product: CASSRGGLGGNEQFF.

This chain connects TRBV4-1 to TRBJ2-7; 9 bases map to TRBD1. CDR1 and CDR2 (germline): MGHRA, YSYEKL. The CDR3 covers 16 residues. Unmatched junction bases numbered 6, after V lost 0 bases and J lost 3 bases. The DNA for the CDR3 is TGCGCCAGCAGCCAAGAGCCTGGGACAGGGTTCTACGAGCAGTACTTC. This sequence encodes CASSQEPGTGFYEQYF.

This clone appeared a single time. The chain combines TRBV6-5 with TRBJ2-7, with 9 bases aligning to TRBD1. The germline V gene has CDR1 MNHEY and CDR2 SVGAGI. The CDR3 is 15 amino acids. The ends lost 2 bases at V and 3 bases at J; junction bases unmatched: 5. This CDR3 is CASSYRPGQGYEQYF. The CDR3 coding sequence is TGTGCCAGCAGTTACCGACCGGGACAGGGCTACGAGCAGTACTTC.

The V call is TRBV6-6, the J call TRBJ2-7; 9 bases fit TRBD1. Trimming cost V 6 bases and J 4 bases; bases outside gene matches: 4. The CDR3 has 13 residues. Germline CDR1 is MNHNY and CDR2 is SVGAGI (reference sequence). The CDR3 DNA is TGTGCCAGCAGCCGGGACAGGGTATACGAGCAGTACTTC. It specifies CASSRDRVYEQYF.

V gene TRBV11-3 combines with J gene TRBJ2-7; a weak D match, TRBD2 (5 bases). V lost 5 bases and J 1 base, leaving 9 bases between the germline ends. The CDR3 totals 13 residues. Germline assignment: CDR1 SGHNT and CDR2 YENEEA. In nucleotides, the CDR3 is TGTGCCAGCAGCGAAAGGGAGTCCTACGAGCAGTACTTC. Translated, it gives CASSERESYEQYF.

The V call is TRBV5-6, the J call TRBJ2-2; D is uncertain. Looked up from germline, CDR1 is SGHDT and CDR2 is YYEEEE. The CDR3 runs to 14 residues. V lost 0 bases and J 4 bases, leaving 7 bases between the germline ends. This chain's CDR3 is CASSLGAPTGELFF. The CDR3 nucleotides read TGTGCCAGCAGCTTGGGGGCTCCCACCGGGGAGCTGTTTTTT.

V and J are TRBV18 and TRBJ2-7, with 11 bases identical to TRBD2. The junction had 6 bases not matched to a gene; V was cut back by 0 bases and J by 2 bases. Germline CDR1 and CDR2: KGHSH and LQKENI. The CDR3 consists of 17 residues. This chain's CDR3 is CASSPPLLAGGAYEQYF. CDR3 in DNA: TGTGCCAGCTCACCACCGCTCCTAGCGGGAGGCGCCTACGAGCAGTACTTC.